Sequencing of this T cell receptor (beta chain) was carried out in a study of blood T cell repertoires in COVID-19. Authors' processing steps: Amplification from reference gene primers served as the basis for estimated nucleated cell counts. Generated by immunoSEQ multiplex PCR, the TCRdb table keeps only in-frame clones and is missing some. That table gives V, J and clone size, and the DNA gave D and trimming. Among about 230,000 clones, around 80% were seen once, and the ten largest hold 2% to 2.5%. Trimming pared 4 bases from V and 0 bases from J, leaving 7 bases between. Germline V gene lookup returns CDR1 SGHTA and CDR2 FQGNSA. The CDR3 totals 13 residues.

The sample taken for sequencing was peripheral blood. The chain has TRBV7-2 and TRBJ2-7; D is uncertain. The sequence was obtained from a man aged 40-50 years who had recovered from COVID-19. The CDR3 is CASSSTGSYEQYF. The CDR3 DNA reads as TGTGCCAGCAGCTCCACGGGCTCCTACGAGCAGTACTTC.